The clone carrying this T cell receptor beta chain was counted between two and nine times. Losses at the gene ends were 4 bases for V and 4 bases for J; bases not matched to a gene: 4. Germline values: CDR1 MNHNS, CDR2 SASEGT. The length of the CDR3 is 15 residues. In TCRdb, the PCR reads were re-called with MiXCR into one record per CDR3 protein. Among 12,000 or so distinct CDR3 sequences, roughly 28% were seen once, and the ten largest hold around 9%. These data come from a study of immune characterization of retroperitoneal liposarcoma. The sequence derives from a female donor with retroperitoneal liposarcoma. Sequencing used tumor tissue. The chain joins TRBV6-1 to TRBJ2-3; 11 positions agree with TRBD2. The CDR3 spells CASSGGTSGADTQYF. CDR3 sequence (DNA): TGTGCCAGCAGTGGAGGGACTAGCGGCGCAGATACGCAGTATTTT.